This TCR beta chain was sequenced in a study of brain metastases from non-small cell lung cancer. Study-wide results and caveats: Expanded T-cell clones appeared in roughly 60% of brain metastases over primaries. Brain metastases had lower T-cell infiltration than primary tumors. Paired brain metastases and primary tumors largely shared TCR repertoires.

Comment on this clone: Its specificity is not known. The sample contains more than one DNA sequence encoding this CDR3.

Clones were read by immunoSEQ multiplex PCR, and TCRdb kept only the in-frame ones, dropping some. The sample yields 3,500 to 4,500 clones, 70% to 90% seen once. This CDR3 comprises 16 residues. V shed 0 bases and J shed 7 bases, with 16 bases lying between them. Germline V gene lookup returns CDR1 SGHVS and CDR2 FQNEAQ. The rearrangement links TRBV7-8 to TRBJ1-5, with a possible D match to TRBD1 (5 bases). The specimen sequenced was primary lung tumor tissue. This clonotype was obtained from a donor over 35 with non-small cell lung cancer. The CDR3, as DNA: TGTGCCAGCAGCTTAGCGTCACCAGGGATCGGGCAGCCCCAGCATTTT. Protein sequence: CASSLASPGIGQPQHF.